A single sample is the source of the 7 T cell receptor beta chains below, sequenced in a study of a mutant IDH1 vaccine in newly diagnosed glioma. Only in-frame clones appear in the TCRdb table, and some are missing; sequencing was by immunoSEQ multiplex PCR. The table has approximately 40,000 clones, around 78% seen once. These receptors have no identified antigens. Time point described: week 5, during vaccination. Topical imiquimod accompanied each vaccine dose, which consisted of 300 ug of mutant IDH1 20-mer peptide. The sequences come from PBMCs, collected from a glioma patient whose treatment included an IDH1 peptide vaccine. Receptors were obtained from a man between 40 and 49 years old with glioma.

J is TRBJ2-1 and V is TRBV5-6; D might be TRBD1 (6 bases). CDR1 and CDR2 (germline): SGHDT, YYEEEE. Trimming shortened V by 2 bases and J by 3 bases, and 15 bases separated the two germline ends. This CDR3 has 16 residues. CDR3 coding DNA: TGTGCCAGCAGCTTCTGGCTGGGACAAAACTACAATGAGCAGTTCTTC. Translating gives CASSFWLGQNYNEQFF.

For the CDR3, the DNA is TGTGCCAGCAGCCAAGTGGGGGTCGGGCAGGCAAGAAATGAGCAGTTCTTC. Its protein is CASSQVGVGQARNEQFF. V usage is TRBV4-2 and J usage is TRBJ2-1; D might be TRBD1 or TRBD2, each matching 5 bases. CDR1 and CDR2 (germline): LGHNA, YNFKEQ. The CDR3 is 17 amino acids. Trimming cost V 1 base and J 7 bases, with 20 bases left between them.

The V call is TRBV13, the J call TRBJ2-7; 7 bases align to TRBD1. The CDR3 runs 15 residues. J lost 3 bases, V lost 5 bases, and 10 bases had no gene match. Germline-derived CDR1 and CDR2 are PRHDT and FYEKMQ (reference sequence). The CDR3 reads CASSHSLAGGYEQYF. The CDR3 DNA sequence: TGTGCCAGCAGCCACAGTTTGGCAGGGGGCTACGAGCAGTACTTC. Based on the CDR3 plus reference TRBV13 and TRBJ2-7, the full variable domain is AAGVIQSPRHLIKEKRETATLKCYPIPRHDTVYWYQQGPGQDPQFLISFYEKMQSDKGSIPDRFSAQQFSDYHSELNMSSLELGDSALYFCASSHSLAGGYEQYFGPGTRLTVT.

The genes are TRBV5-4 and TRBJ1-6; no clear D gene. Germline CDR1 is SGHNT and CDR2 is YYREEE (reference sequence). Trimming shortened V by 0 bases and J by 7 bases, and 2 bases separated the two germline ends. This CDR3 region has 12 residues. CDR3 bases: TGTGCCAGCAGCTTGGCAAATTCACCCCTCCACTTT. Encoded protein: CASSLANSPLHF.

The V call is TRBV5-1, the J call TRBJ2-3, with 8 bases identical to TRBD2. The CDR3 totals 16 residues. CDR1 is SGHRS and CDR2 is YFSETQ in the germline V gene. After removal of 1 base from V and 2 bases from J, the junction contained 6 bases not matched to a gene. As DNA, the CDR3 is TGCGCCAGCAGCTTGAGGCTAGCGGGCAACACAGATACGCAGTATTTT. As protein: CASSLRLAGNTDTQYF.

V gene TRBV30 combines with J gene TRBJ2-3, with TRBD2 as a possible D gene (7 bases). Germline-derived CDR1 and CDR2 are GTSNPN and SVGIG (reference sequence). The CDR3 has 16 amino acids. V gave up 0 bases and J gave up 3 bases, with 16 bases separating them. In DNA, the CDR3 is TGTGCCTGGAGTGTAGGGGGGGCCGGAACAACAGATACGCAGTATTTT. Amino acid sequence: CAWSVGGAGTTDTQYF.

This chain connects TRBV19 to TRBJ2-7, with D uncertain. Trimming stripped 6 bases from V and 1 base from J, with 13 bases between. Germline CDR1 is LNHDA and CDR2 is SQIVND (reference sequence). This CDR3 is built from 14 residues. Here the CDR3 DNA reads TGTGCCAGTAGAATTTCGACAACTTCCTACGAGCAGTACTTC. This codes for CASRISTTSYEQYF.